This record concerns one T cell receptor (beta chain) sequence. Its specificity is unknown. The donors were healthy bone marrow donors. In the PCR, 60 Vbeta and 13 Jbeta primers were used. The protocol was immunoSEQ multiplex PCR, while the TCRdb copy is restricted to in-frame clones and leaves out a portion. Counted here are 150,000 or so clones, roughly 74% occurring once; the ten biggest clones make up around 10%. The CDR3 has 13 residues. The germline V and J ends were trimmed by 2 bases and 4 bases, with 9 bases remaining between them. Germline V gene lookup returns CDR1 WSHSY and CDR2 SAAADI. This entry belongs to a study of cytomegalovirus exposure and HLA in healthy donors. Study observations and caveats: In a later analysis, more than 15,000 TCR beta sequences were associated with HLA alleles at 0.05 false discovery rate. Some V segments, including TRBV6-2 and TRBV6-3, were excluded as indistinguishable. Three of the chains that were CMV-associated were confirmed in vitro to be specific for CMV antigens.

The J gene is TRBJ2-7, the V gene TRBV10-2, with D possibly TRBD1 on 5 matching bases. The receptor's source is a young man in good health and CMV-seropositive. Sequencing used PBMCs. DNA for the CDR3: TGCGCCAGCAGTGAGGGGGCCCCTTACGAGCAGTACTTC. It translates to CASSEGAPYEQYF.